The T cell receptor beta chain under discussion was sequenced for a study of identical twins. TCRdb ran MiXCR on the 5' RACE reads and lists one entry per CDR3 protein. The data contain around 960,000 distinct CDR3 sequences, 9% to 15% of them singletons. Study-wide results and limits: Analyses of zero insertions could be partly confounded by invariant MAIT and iNKT cells. Abundant beta clonotypes from cord blood bore fewer insertions; memory repertoires lacked this pattern.

For this clonotype: Its specificity is not known.

These data were likewise used in another study, on yellow fever vaccine responses in identical twins.

Sequenced: PBMCs. This clonotype originated in a woman aged 18-29 years in good health.

CDR3 loop: CASSLGRTSGIQETQYF. CDR3 DNA sequence: TGTGCCAGCAGCTTAGGCCGGACTAGCGGGATTCAAGAGACCCAGTACTTC. J is TRBJ2-5 and V is TRBV11-2, with 12 bases lining up with TRBD2. The CDR3 runs to 17 residues. V was pared by 1 base and J by 2 bases, with 5 bases of the junction left unmatched. Germline CDR1 and CDR2: SGHAT and FQNNGV.